This TCR beta chain was recovered during a study of blood T cell repertoires in COVID-19. Method: immunoSEQ multiplex PCR; TCRdb's copy keeps in-frame clones and lacks some. The sample contains roughly 220,000 clones, 86% of which appear only once. Germline V gene data show CDR1 as SGHTA and CDR2 as FQGNSA. The CDR3 is 11 amino acids. The V gene lost 5 bases and the J gene lost 7 bases, with 8 bases spanning the gap. The chain combines TRBV7-2 with TRBJ2-5; D is possibly TRBD2 (5 bases). The sequenced sample was PBMCs or T cells enriched from blood (not recorded which). The sequence came from a woman aged 40 to 50 with acute COVID-19. CDR3 amino acids: CASSAGGTQYF. The CDR3 region has the DNA TGTGCCAGCAGCGCGGGTGGGACCCAGTACTTC.